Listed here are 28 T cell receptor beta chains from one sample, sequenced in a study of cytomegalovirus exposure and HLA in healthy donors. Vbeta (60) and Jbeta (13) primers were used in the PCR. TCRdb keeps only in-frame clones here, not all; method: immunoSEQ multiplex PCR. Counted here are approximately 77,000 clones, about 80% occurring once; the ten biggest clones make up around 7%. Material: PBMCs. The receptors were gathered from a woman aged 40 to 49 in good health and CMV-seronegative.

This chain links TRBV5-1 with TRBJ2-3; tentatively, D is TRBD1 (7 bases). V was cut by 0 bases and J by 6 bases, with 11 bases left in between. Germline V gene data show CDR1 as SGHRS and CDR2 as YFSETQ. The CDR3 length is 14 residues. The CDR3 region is CASSLEGAGDTQYF. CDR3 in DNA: TGCGCCAGCAGCTTGGAGGGGGCGGGGGATACGCAGTATTTT.

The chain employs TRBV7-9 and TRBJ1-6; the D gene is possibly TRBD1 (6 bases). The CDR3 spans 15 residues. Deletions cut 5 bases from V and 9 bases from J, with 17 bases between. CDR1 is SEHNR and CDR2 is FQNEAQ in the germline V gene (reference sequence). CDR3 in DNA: TGTGCCAGCAGCCCGGAAGACAGGATGACTTCACCCCTCCACTTT. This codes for CASSPEDRMTSPLHF.

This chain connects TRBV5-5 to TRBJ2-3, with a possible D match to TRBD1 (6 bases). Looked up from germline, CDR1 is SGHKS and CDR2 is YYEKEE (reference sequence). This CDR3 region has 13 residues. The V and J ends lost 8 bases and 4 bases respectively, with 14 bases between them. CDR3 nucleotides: TGTGCCAGTCGTCAGGGGCTGGCAGATACGCAGTATTTT. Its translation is CASRQGLADTQYF.

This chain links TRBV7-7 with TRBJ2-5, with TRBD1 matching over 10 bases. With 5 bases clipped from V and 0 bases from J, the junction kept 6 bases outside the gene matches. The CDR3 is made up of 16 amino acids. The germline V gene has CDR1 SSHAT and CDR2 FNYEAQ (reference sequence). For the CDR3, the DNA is TGTGCCAGCAGCATCGGGACAGGGGCCCACCAAGAGACCCAGTACTTC. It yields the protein CASSIGTGAHQETQYF.

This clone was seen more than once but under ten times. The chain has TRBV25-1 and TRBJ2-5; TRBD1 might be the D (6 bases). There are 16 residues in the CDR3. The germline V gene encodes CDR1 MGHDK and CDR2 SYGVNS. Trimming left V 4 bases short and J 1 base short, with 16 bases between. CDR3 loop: CASSGGLGHIQETQYF. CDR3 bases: TGTGCCAGCAGTGGAGGCTTGGGACACATCCAAGAGACCCAGTACTTC.

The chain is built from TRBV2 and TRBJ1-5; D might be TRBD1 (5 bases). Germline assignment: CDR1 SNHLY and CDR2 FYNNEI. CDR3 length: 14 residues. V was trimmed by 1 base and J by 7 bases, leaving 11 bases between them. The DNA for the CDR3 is TGTGCCAGCAGTGAAGGGCAGGGTGAGCAGCCCCAGCATTTT. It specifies CASSEGQGEQPQHF.

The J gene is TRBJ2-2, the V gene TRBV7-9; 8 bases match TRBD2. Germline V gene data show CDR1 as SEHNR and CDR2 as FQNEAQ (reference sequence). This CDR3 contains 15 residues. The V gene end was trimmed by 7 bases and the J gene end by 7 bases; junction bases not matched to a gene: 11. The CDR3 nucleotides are TGTGCCAGCAAGCGAACGGGGGGGCGGAACGGGGAGCTGTTTTTT. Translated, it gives CASKRTGGRNGELFF.

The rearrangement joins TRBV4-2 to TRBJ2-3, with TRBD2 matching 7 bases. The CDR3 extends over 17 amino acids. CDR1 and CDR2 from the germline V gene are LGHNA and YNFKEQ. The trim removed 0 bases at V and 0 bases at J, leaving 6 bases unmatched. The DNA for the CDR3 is TGTGCCAGCAGCCAAGATACCAGCGGGGATAGCACAGATACGCAGTATTTT. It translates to CASSQDTSGDSTDTQYF.

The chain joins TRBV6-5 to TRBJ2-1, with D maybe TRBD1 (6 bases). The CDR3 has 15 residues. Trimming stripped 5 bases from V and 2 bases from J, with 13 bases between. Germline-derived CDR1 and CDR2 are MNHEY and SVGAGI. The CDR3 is CASSGQGIAYNEQFF. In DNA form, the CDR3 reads TGTGCCAGCAGTGGGCAGGGGATTGCCTACAATGAGCAGTTCTTC.

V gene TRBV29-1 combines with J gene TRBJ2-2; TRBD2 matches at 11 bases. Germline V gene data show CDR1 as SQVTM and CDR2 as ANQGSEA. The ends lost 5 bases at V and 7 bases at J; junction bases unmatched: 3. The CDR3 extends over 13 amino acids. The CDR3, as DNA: TGCAGCGTTAAACTAGCGGGAGACGGGGAGCTGTTTTTT. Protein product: CSVKLAGDGELFF.

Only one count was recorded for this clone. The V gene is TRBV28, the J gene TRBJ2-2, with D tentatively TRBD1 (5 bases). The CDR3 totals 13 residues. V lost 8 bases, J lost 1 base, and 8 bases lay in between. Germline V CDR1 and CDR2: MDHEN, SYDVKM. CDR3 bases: TGTGCCAGCGGGGCCTTGAACACCGGGGAGCTGTTTTTT. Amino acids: CASGALNTGELFF.

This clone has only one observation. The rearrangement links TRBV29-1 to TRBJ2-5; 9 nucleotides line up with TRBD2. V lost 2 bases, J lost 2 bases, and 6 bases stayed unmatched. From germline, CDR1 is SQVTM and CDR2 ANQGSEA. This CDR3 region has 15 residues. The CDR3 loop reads CSVELASGAQETQYF. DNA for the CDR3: TGCAGCGTTGAATTGGCTAGCGGGGCTCAAGAGACCCAGTACTTC.

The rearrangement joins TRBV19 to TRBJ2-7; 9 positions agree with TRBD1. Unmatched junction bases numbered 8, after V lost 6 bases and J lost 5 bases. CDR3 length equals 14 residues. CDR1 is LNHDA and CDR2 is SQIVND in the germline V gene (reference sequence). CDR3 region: CASRAGTGYHEQYF. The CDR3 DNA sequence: TGTGCCAGTAGGGCCGGGACAGGGTATCACGAGCAGTACTTC. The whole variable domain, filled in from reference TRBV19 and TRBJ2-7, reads DGGITQSPKYLFRKEGQNVTLSCEQNLNHDAMYWYRQDPGQGLRLIYYSQIVNDFQKGDIAEGYSVSREKKESFPLTVTSAQKNPTAFYLCASRAGTGYHEQYFGPGTRLTVT.

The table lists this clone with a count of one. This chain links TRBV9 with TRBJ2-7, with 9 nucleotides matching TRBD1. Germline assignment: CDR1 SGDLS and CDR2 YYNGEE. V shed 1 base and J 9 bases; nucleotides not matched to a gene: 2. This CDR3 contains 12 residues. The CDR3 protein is CASSVNRGRQYF. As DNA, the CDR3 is TGTGCCAGCAGCGTAAACAGGGGGCGGCAGTACTTC.

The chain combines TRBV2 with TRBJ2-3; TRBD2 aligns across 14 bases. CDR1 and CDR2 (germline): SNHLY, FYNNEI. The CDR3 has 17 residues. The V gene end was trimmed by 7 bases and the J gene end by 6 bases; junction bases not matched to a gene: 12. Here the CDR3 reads CASTGLAGVWAGDTQYF. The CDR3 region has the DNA TGTGCCAGCACGGGACTAGCGGGAGTTTGGGCAGGGGATACGCAGTATTTT.

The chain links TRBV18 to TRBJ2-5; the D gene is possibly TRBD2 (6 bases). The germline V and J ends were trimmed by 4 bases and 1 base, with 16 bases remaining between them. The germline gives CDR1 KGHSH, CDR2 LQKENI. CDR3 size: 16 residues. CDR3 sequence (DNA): TGTGCCAGCTCACGGCAAAGGGCGGGGACCCAAGAGACCCAGTACTTC. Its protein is CASSRQRAGTQETQYF. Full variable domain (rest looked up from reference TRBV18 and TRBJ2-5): NAGVMQNPRHLVRRRGQEARLRCSPMKGHSHVYWYRQLPEEGLKFMVYLQKENIIDESGMPKERFSAEFPKEGPSILRIQQVVRGDSAAYFCASSRQRAGTQETQYFGPGTRLLVL.

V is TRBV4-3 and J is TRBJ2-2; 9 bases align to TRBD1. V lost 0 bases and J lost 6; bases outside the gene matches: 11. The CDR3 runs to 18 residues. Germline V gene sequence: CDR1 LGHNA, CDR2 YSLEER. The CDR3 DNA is TGCGCCAGCAGCCAAGATTTAACAGGGGGCAGGAATTCCGGGGAGCTGTTTTTT. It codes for CASSQDLTGGRNSGELFF.

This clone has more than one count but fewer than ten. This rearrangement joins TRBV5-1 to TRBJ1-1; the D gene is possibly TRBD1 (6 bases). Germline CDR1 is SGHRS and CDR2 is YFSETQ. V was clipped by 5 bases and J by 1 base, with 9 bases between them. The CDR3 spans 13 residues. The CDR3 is CASRTGSNTEAFF. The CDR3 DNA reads TGCGCCAGCAGGACAGGATCGAACACTGAAGCTTTCTTT. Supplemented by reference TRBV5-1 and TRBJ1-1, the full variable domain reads KAGVTQTPRYLIKTRGQQVTLSCSPISGHRSVSWYQQTPGQGLQFLFEYFSETQRNKGNFPGRFSGRQFSNSRSEMNVSTLELGDSALYLCASRTGSNTEAFFGQGTRLTVV.

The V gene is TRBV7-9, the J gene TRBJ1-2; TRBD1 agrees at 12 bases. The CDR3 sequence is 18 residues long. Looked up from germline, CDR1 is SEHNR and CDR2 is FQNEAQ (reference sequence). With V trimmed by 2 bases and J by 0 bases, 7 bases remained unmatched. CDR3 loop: CASSLSGTGGPANYGYTF. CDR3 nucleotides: TGTGCCAGCAGCTTATCAGGGACAGGGGGCCCAGCTAACTATGGCTACACCTTC.

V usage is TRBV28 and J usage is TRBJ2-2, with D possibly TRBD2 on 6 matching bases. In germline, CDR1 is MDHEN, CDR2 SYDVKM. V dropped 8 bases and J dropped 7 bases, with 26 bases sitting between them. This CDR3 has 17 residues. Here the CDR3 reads CASGSHSGGNTGGELFF. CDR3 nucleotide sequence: TGTGCCAGCGGATCGCACTCTGGGGGGAATACCGGCGGGGAGCTGTTTTTT.

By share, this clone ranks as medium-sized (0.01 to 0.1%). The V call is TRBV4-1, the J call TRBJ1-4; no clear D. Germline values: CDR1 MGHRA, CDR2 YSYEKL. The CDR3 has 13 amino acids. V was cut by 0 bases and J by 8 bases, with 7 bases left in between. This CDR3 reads CASSQDLTEKLFF. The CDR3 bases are TGCGCCAGCAGCCAAGATCTAACCGAAAAACTGTTTTTT.

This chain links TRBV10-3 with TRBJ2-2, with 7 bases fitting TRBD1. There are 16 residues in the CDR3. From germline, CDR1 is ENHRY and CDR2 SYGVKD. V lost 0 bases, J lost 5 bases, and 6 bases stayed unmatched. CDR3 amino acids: CAISESTGPVTGELFF. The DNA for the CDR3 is TGTGCCATCAGTGAGTCGACAGGGCCGGTAACCGGGGAGCTGTTTTTT.

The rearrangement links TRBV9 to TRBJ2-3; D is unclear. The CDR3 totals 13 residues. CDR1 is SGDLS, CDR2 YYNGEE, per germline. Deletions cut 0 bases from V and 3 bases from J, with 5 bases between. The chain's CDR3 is CASSVVTTDTQYF. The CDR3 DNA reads TGTGCCAGCAGCGTAGTGACTACAGATACGCAGTATTTT.

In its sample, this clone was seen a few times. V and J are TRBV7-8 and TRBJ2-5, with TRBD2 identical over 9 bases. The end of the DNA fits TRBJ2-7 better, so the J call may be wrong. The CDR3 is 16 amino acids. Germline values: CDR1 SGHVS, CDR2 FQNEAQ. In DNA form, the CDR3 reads TGTGCCAGCAGCTTTACCCGTAGCGGGGGCTCCTACGAGCAGTACTTC. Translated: CASSFTRSGGSYEQYF.

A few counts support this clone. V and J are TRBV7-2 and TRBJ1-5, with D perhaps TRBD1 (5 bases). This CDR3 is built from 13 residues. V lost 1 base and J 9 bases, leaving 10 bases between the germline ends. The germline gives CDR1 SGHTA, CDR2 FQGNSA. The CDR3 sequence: CASSLEEGWPQHF. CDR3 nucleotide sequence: TGTGCCAGCAGCTTAGAGGAGGGGTGGCCCCAGCATTTT.

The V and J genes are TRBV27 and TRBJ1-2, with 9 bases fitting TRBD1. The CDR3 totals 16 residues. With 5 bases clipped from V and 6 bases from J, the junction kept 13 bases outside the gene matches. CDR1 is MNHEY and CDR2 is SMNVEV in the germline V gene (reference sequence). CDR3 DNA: TGTGCCAGCAGTGCCACATACAGGGGGCTGAGGAATGGCTACACCTTC. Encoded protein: CASSATYRGLRNGYTF.

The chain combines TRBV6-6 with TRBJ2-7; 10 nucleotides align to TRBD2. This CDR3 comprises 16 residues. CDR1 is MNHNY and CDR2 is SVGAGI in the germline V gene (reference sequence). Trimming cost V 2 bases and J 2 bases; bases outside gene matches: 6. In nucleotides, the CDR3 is TGTGCCAGCAGTTACCTTAGCGGGAGGCAAGCCTACGAGCAGTACTTC. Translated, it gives CASSYLSGRQAYEQYF.

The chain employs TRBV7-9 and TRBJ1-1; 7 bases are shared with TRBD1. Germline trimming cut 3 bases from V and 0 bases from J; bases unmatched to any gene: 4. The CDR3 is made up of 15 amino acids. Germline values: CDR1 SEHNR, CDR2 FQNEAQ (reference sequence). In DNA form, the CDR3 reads TGTGCCAGCAGCTTCGGCAGGGGGGTGAACACTGAAGCTTTCTTT. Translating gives CASSFGRGVNTEAFF.